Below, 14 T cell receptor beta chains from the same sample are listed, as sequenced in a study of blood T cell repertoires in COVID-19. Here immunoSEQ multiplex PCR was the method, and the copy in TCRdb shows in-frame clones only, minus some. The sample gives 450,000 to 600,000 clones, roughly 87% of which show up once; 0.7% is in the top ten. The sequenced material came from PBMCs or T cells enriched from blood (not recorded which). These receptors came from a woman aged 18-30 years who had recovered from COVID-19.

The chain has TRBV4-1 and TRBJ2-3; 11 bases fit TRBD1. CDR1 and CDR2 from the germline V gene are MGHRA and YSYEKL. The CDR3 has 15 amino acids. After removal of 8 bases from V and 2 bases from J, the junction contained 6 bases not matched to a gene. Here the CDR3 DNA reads TGCGCCAGCGGACGGACAGGGGGCCTCACAGATACGCAGTATTTT. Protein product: CASGRTGGLTDTQYF.

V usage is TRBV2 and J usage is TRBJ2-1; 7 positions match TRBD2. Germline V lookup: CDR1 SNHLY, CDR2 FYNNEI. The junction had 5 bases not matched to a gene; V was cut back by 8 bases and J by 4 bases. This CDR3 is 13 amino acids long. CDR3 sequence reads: CASDGGGYNEQFF. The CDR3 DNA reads TGTGCCAGCGATGGCGGGGGATACAATGAGCAGTTCTTC. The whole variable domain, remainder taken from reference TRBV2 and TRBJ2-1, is EPEVTQTPSHQVTQMGQEVILRCVPISNHLYFYWYRQILGQKVEFLVSFYNNEISEKSEIFDDQFSVERPDGSNFTLKIRSTKLEDSAMYFCASDGGGYNEQFFGPGTRLTVL.

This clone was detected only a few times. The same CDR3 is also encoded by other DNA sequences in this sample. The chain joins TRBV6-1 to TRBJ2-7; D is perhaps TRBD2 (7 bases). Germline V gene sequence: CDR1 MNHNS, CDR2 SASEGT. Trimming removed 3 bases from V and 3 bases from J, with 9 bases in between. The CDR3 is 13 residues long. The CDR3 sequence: CASSEGGLYEQYF. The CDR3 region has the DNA TGTGCCAGCAGTGAGGGGGGGCTCTACGAGCAGTACTTC.

This CDR3 is CASSLGTGNLNYGYTF. In nucleotides, the CDR3 is TGTGCCAGCAGCTTAGGTACCGGGAATCTTAACTATGGCTACACCTTC. The chain uses TRBV13 and TRBJ1-2; D gene unclear. The germline CDR1 and CDR2 sequences are PRHDT and FYEKMQ (reference sequence). The CDR3 has 16 amino acids. V dropped 0 bases and J dropped 1 base, with 12 bases sitting between them.

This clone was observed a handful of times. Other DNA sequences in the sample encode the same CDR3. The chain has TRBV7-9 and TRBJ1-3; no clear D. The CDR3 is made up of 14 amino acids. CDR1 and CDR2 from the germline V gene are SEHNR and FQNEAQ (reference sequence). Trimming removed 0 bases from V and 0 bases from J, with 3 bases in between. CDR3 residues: CASSLAGSGNTIYF. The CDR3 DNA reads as TGTGCCAGCAGCTTAGCCGGCTCTGGAAACACCATATATTTT.

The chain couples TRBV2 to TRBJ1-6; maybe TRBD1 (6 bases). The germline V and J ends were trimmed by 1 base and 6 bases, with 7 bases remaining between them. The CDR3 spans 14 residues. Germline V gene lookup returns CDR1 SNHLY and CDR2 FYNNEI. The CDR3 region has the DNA TGTGCCAGCAGTGAAGGGACAGTTAATTCACCCCTCCACTTT. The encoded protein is CASSEGTVNSPLHF.

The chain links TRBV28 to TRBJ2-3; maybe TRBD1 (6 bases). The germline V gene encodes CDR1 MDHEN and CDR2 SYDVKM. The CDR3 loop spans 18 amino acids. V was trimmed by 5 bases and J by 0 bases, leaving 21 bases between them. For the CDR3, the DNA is TGTGCCAGCAGTCCAGGCTTACAGGGTAGGGATAGCACAGATACGCAGTATTTT. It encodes CASSPGLQGRDSTDTQYF.

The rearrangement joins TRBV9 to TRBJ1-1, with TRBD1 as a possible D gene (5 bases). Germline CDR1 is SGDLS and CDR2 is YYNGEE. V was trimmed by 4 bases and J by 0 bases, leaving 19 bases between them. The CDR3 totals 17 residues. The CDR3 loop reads CASSHLSGDSVNTEAFF. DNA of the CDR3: TGTGCCAGCAGCCATCTATCGGGGGATTCGGTGAACACTGAAGCTTTCTTT. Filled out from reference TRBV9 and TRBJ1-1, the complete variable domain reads DSGVTQTPKHLITATGQRVTLRCSPRSGDLSVYWYQQSLDQGLQFLIQYYNGEERAKGNILERFSAQQFPDLHSELNLSSLELGDSALYFCASSHLSGDSVNTEAFFGQGTRLTVV.

The CDR3 DNA is TGTGCCAGCAGCACTTCTCAGGGGGATTCCTACAATGAGCAGTTCTTC. This encodes CASSTSQGDSYNEQFF. This chain joins TRBV28 and TRBJ2-1; 7 positions agree with TRBD1. Germline CDR1 and CDR2: MDHEN and SYDVKM. The CDR3 spans 16 residues. J was trimmed by 1 base and V by 6 bases; bases with no gene match: 9.

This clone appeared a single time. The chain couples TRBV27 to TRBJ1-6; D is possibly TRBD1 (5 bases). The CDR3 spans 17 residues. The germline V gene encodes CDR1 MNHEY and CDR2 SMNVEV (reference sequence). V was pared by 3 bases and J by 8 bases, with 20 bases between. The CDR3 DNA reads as TGTGCCAGCAGTTTGGGCGGGGTGGGGGGGTACGATTCACCCCTCCACTTT. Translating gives CASSLGGVGGYDSPLHF.

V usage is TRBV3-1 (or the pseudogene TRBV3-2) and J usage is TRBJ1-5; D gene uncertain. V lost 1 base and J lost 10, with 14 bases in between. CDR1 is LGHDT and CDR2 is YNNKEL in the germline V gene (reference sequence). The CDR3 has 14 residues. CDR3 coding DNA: TGTGCCAGCAGCCAAGGGCTACAAGGAGCCCCCCAGCATTTT. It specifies CASSQGLQGAPQHF.

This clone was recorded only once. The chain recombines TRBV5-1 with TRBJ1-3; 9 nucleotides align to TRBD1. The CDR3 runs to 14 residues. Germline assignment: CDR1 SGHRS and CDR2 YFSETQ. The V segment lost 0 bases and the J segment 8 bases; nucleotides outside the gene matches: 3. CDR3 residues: CASSLGTGEDTIYF. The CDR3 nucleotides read TGCGCCAGCAGCTTGGGGACAGGGGAAGACACCATATATTTT.

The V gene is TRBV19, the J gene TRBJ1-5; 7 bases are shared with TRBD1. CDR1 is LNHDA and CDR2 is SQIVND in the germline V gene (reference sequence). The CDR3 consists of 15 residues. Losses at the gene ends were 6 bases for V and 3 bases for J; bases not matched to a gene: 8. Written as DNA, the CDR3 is TGTGCCAGTAGCACACTCGGGACAGACAATCAGCCCCAGCATTTT. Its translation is CASSTLGTDNQPQHF.

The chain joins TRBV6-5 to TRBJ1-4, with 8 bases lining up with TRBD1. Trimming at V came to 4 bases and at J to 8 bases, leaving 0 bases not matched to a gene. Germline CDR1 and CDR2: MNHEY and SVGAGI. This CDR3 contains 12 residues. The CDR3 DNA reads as TGTGCCAGCAGTTGGGACAGGGAAAAACTGTTTTTT. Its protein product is CASSWDREKLFF.